These T cell receptor beta chains were read from a single sample in a study of T cell repertoires in cytomegalovirus infection. Their antigens remain unidentified. TCRdb reprocessed the reads with MiXCR, giving one entry per CDR3 protein. Of roughly 160,000 distinct CDR3 sequences listed, less than 25% are singletons. The sample consisted of CD8+ T cells from cultured PBMCs, taken from culture after CMV antigen stimulation. The source is a human donor in good health (CMV status not recorded). Some clones in this sample may be carry-over from other donors' samples. The CDR3 runs from the conserved cysteine through the conserved F or W. D genes are given only for firm matches. Clone size is shown for a subset of rows, as once, few, many or a class of expanded clone.

>15|-|TRBJ2-1|-|TRBV12-3/TRBV12-4
CASSLIRGAYNEQFF
TGTGCCAGCAGTCTCATCCGGGGGGCTTACAATGAGCAGTTCTTC
>14|TRBD1|TRBJ1-2|-|TRBV7-3
CASSTTGGGYGYTF
TGTGCCAGCAGCACAACAGGGGGCGGCTATGGCTACACCTTC
>12|TRBD1|TRBJ1-1|-|TRBV7-9
CASSLGDRGAFF
TGTGCCAGCAGCTTAGGGGACAGGGGGGCTTTCTTT
>15|-|TRBJ1-1|few|TRBV18
CASSPRRVINAEAFF
TGTGCCAGCTCACCCCGTCGCGTAATAAACGCTGAAGCTTTCTTT
>15|-|TRBJ2-7|-|TRBV7-9
CASSFQLDRNYEQYF
TGTGCCAGCAGCTTCCAACTGGACAGAAATTACGAGCAGTACTTC
>16|TRBD1|TRBJ2-7|-|TRBV6-2/TRBV6-3
CASSSGQGWEFYEQYF
TGTGCCAGCAGCTCTGGACAGGGTTGGGAATTTTACGAGCAGTACTTC
>15|-|TRBJ1-6|-|TRBV7-8
CASSSNRLDNSPLHF
TGTGCCAGCAGCTCGAACCGGCTGGATAATTCACCCCTCCACTTT
>15|-|TRBJ1-4|many|TRBV7-2
CASSRLGRGNEKLFF
TGTGCCAGCAGCCGACTAGGGAGGGGTAATGAAAAACTGTTTTTT
>15|-|TRBJ1-2|many|TRBV7-9
CASSLEGREDYGYTF
TGTGCCAGCAGCTTAGAGGGCAGGGAAGACTATGGCTACACCTTC
>14|-|TRBJ1-1|once|TRBV6-2/TRBV6-3
CASSYAGRGTEAFF
TGTGCCAGCAGTTACGCGGGGAGAGGCACTGAAGCTTTCTTT
>17|TRBD1|TRBJ1-1|few|TRBV18
CASSPRSPGQGYTEAFF
TGTGCCAGCTCACCACGATCTCCGGGACAGGGATACACTGAAGCTTTCTTT
>19|-|TRBJ2-7|-|TRBV7-8
CASSLGTGTLAMSSYEQYF
TGTGCCAGCAGCCTAGGGACCGGGACACTCGCAATGAGCTCCTACGAGCAGTACTTC
>13|-|TRBJ1-1|few|TRBV27
CASSLGGYAEAFF
TGTGCCAGCAGTTTGGGGGGGTACGCTGAAGCTTTCTTT
>17|TRBD2|TRBJ2-5|-|TRBV13
CASSSPGLAGEEETQYF
TGTGCCAGCAGCTCTCCCGGACTAGCGGGGGAGGAAGAGACCCAGTACTTC
>15|-|TRBJ1-5|few|TRBV6-6
CASRGAEYSNQPQHF
TGTGCCAGCAGAGGAGCAGAGTATAGCAATCAGCCCCAGCATTTT
>12|-|TRBJ1-5|-|TRBV7-8
CASSLESQPQHF
TGTGCCAGCAGCTTAGAGTCTCAGCCCCAGCATTTT
>19|TRBD2|TRBJ2-4|-|TRBV7-2
CASSLVEAAGGYLKNIQYF
TGTGCCAGCAGCCTAGTTGAGGCAGCGGGGGGATACCTCAAAAACATTCAGTACTTC
>14|-|TRBJ1-3|once|TRBV9
CASSDTGTLDTIYF
TGTGCCAGCAGCGACACCGGGACACTGGACACCATATATTTT
>14|-|TRBJ1-5|-|TRBV6-5
CASSYSMSSQPQHF
TGTGCCAGCAGTTACTCGATGAGTTCCCAGCCCCAGCATTTT
>14|-|TRBJ1-1|-|TRBV7-9
CASSHPGTQTEAFF
TGTGCCAGCAGCCATCCCGGGACGCAAACAGAAGCTTTCTTT
>13|-|TRBJ1-4|few|TRBV7-8
CASTPRQREKLFF
TGTGCCAGCACCCCGCGTCAGCGTGAAAAACTGTTTTTT
>16|TRBD1|TRBJ2-2|-|TRBV27
CASSRTGELVFGELFF
TGTGCCAGCAGTCGTACAGGGGAGTTGGTATTCGGGGAGCTGTTTTTT
>15|TRBD2|TRBJ2-5|once|TRBV12-3/TRBV12-4
CASSFGGGIAETQYF
TGTGCCAGCAGTTTTGGGGGGGGGATTGCGGAGACCCAGTACTTC
>15|TRBD1|TRBJ1-5|-|TRBV6-1
CASSRDSYSNQPQHF
TGTGCCAGCAGCCGGGACAGTTATAGCAATCAGCCCCAGCATTTT